The sample holds a few counts of the clone carrying this TCR beta chain. V lost 0 bases and J lost 4; bases outside the gene matches: 3. The V gene's germline CDR1 is MNHEY and CDR2 SVGAGI. The CDR3 has 14 residues. The data belong to a study of early stage breast cancer tumors. The assay was immunoSEQ multiplex PCR, and TCRdb's table has in-frame clones only and misses some. The sample includes about 48,000 clones, roughly 84% of them seen just once. This receptor was identified in a person aged 50-59 years with breast cancer. The material sequenced was blood. The chain has TRBV6-5 and TRBJ2-7, with TRBD2 matching over 7 bases. CDR3 amino acids: CASSYSSGGYEQYF. The CDR3 nucleotides read TGTGCCAGCAGTTACTCGTCGGGGGGTTACGAGCAGTACTTC.